A selection of T cell receptor beta chains follows, all from one sample in a study of T cells in tuberculosis. The protocol was immunoSEQ multiplex PCR, while the TCRdb copy is restricted to in-frame clones and leaves out a portion. The table shows 30,000 to 45,000 clones, with around 93% occurring only once. The specimen sequenced was PBMCs. The receptors originated from a donor aged 10-29 years with latent tuberculosis or without tuberculosis infection. Some clones in this sample may be carry-over from other donors' samples. The CDR3 runs from the conserved cysteine through the conserved F or W. D genes are given only for firm matches. The listing skips clone size in some rows; elsewhere it reads once, few, many or a size class.

D	V	length	size	J	DNA	CDR3
-	TRBV30	12	-	TRBJ1-1	TGTGCCTGGAGCCGACAGGCCTCCTGGACTTTCTTT	CAWSRQASWTFF
TRBD2	TRBV11-2	17	once	TRBJ2-1	TGTGCCAGCGGCCCTCGCCTAGCGGGGAGTGAGTACAATGAGCAGTTCTTC	CASGPRLAGSEYNEQFF
-	TRBV5-1	14	once	TRBJ2-2	TGCGCCAGCAGCTTGGGTCCGGGGACCGGGGAGCTGTTTTTT	CASSLGPGTGELFF
-	TRBV4-1	14	once	TRBJ1-4	TGCGCCAGCAGCCAGACAGCAAGTAATGAAAAACTGTTTTTT	CASSQTASNEKLFF
TRBD2	TRBV5-1	17	-	TRBJ2-5	TGCGCCAGCAGCTTGTTAGCTAGCGGGGGCCCGGCAGAGACCCAGTACTTC	CASSLLASGGPAETQYF
-	TRBV6-5	14	-	TRBJ1-1	TGTGCCAGCAGTTCTCTGAGGGGGTACACTGAAGCTTTCTTT	CASSSLRGYTEAFF
TRBD2	TRBV19	13	-	TRBJ2-3	TGTGCCAGTTGTTCAGCGGGGGCGGATACGCAGTATTTT	CASCSAGADTQYF
-	TRBV5-4	17	-	TRBJ2-1	TGTGCCAGCAGCAATAGGCCAGGGCAGCGCTCCTACAATGAGCAGTTCTTC	CASSNRPGQRSYNEQFF
TRBD1	TRBV6-4	16	-	TRBJ1-1	TGTGCCAGCAGTTCAGAGGGACAGGGGCATCGCACTGAAGCTTTCTTT	CASSSEGQGHRTEAFF
-	TRBV6-5	14	-	TRBJ2-2	TGTGCCATTCAGAGAGGATTCCACACCGGGGAGCTGTTTTTT	CAIQRGFHTGELFF
-	TRBV6-6	15	-	TRBJ2-1	TGTGCCAGCAGTTCTACAGGGAGCTCCTACAATGAGCAGTTCTTC	CASSSTGSSYNEQFF
-	TRBV7-8	16	-	TRBJ2-7	TGTGCCAGCAGCTTAGAGTCGGGGGGCAGTGCCTACGAGCAGTACTTC	CASSLESGGSAYEQYF
-	TRBV18	16	-	TRBJ2-1	TGTGCCAGCTCACCGCTTATCAGAAGCTCCTACAATGAGCAGTTCTTC	CASSPLIRSSYNEQFF
-	TRBV4-3	16	-	TRBJ1-4	TGCGCCAGCAGCCAAGATGGACAGATCACTAATGAAAAACTGTTTTTT	CASSQDGQITNEKLFF
TRBD2	TRBV30	18	-	TRBJ2-1	TGTGCCTGGAGTAGATGGACTAGCGGGGGTAGGGCCTACAATGAGCAGTTCTTC	CAWSRWTSGGRAYNEQFF
TRBD1	TRBV6-1	13	-	TRBJ2-1	TGTGCCAGCAAGGGACAGGGATACAATGAGCAGTTCTTC	CASKGQGYNEQFF
TRBD2	TRBV27	19	-	TRBJ2-3	TGTGCCAGCAGTTTTGGACCCGCCGGGACTAGCGGGTTGGAGGGTACGCAGTATTTT	CASSFGPAGTSGLEGTQYF
TRBD1	TRBV5-1	16	-	TRBJ2-7	TGCGCCAGCAGCCTCGATCCCGGGACAGGGGGGCACGAGCAGTACTTC	CASSLDPGTGGHEQYF
-	TRBV10-1	14	-	TRBJ1-1	TGCGCCAGCAGTGAGTCTACGGGGAACACTGAAGCTTTCTTT	CASSESTGNTEAFF
-	TRBV10-3	13	-	TRBJ1-5	TGTGCCATCAGAGACAGACTCAATCAGCCCCAGCATTTT	CAIRDRLNQPQHF
-	TRBV9	14	-	TRBJ2-1	TGTGCCAGCAGCGCCGGACCAACCCCGGAGGGGCAGTTCTTC	CASSAGPTPEGQFF
TRBD1	TRBV4-1	16	-	TRBJ1-2	TGCGCCAGCAGCCATTCCGGACAGGTTATAAACTATGGCTACACCTTC	CASSHSGQVINYGYTF
-	TRBV2	14	-	TRBJ1-3	TGTGCCAGCACCGGGGGGCCCTCTGGAAACACCATATATTTT	CASTGGPSGNTIYF
TRBD1	TRBV7-2	14	-	TRBJ2-7	TGTGCCAGCAGCCCCCGGACAGGGGGCAACGAGCAGTACTTC	CASSPRTGGNEQYF
-	TRBV6-1	14	-	TRBJ1-3	TGTGCCAGCATCGGACAGAACACTGGAAACACCATATATTTT	CASIGQNTGNTIYF
-	TRBV2	15	-	TRBJ1-3	TGTGCCAGCAGTGAACGTCAGGGGCTAGTGAACACCATATATTTT	CASSERQGLVNTIYF
-	TRBV28	13	-	TRBJ1-2	TGTGCCAGCTTCAGTACAGGGCTCGGTGGCTACACCTTC	CASFSTGLGGYTF
TRBD1	TRBV6-1	15	-	TRBJ1-2	TGTGCCACCCGTAATCCCGGGACAGGCCTCTATGGCTACACCTTC	CATRNPGTGLYGYTF
TRBD2	TRBV29-1	16	-	TRBJ2-1	TGCAGCGTTGGCCTAAATAGCGGGGGGGCGTACAATGAGCAGTTCTTC	CSVGLNSGGAYNEQFF
-	TRBV2	18	-	TRBJ2-4	TGTGCCAGTGGGGGAGGGGGACTTCTAGCCGAGGCCAAAAACATTCAGTACTTC	CASGGGGLLAEAKNIQYF
-	TRBV19	17	-	TRBJ1-4	TGTGCCAGTAGTATTGGGCGACAGCCTGCAACTAATGAAAAACTGTTTTTT	CASSIGRQPATNEKLFF
TRBD1	TRBV5-1	15	-	TRBJ2-7	TGCGCCAGCAGCCGGACAGGGGGCTATTCCTACGAGCAGTACTTC	CASSRTGGYSYEQYF
-	TRBV4-3	15	-	TRBJ1-1	TGCGCCAGCAGCCAAGATGTCACGGGGAACACTGAAGCTTTCTTT	CASSQDVTGNTEAFF
TRBD1	TRBV6-5	15	-	TRBJ2-7	TGTGCCAGCACTTATCGACAGGGGCCTACCTACGAGCAGTACTTC	CASTYRQGPTYEQYF
-	TRBV7-3	13	once	TRBJ1-1	TGTGCCAGCAGCTTGGACAGGAACACTGAAGCTTTCTTT	CASSLDRNTEAFF
TRBD1	TRBV18	18	-	TRBJ2-4	TGTGCCAGCTCACCTAAAAGTCCGGGACAGGGGGCGGAAAACATTCAGTACTTC	CASSPKSPGQGAENIQYF
-	TRBV6-5	14	-	TRBJ1-6	TGTGCCAGCAGACCCGGACAGCTAAATTCACCCCTCCACTTT	CASRPGQLNSPLHF
-	TRBV7-2	11	-	TRBJ1-2	TGTGCCAGCAGCTCCCTGTATGGCTACACCTTC	CASSSLYGYTF
TRBD2	TRBV9	13	-	TRBJ2-1	TGTGCCAGCAGCGCGAGCGGGGGCGGTGAGCAGTTCTTC	CASSASGGGEQFF
TRBD1	TRBV5-1	14	-	TRBJ1-2	TGCGCCAGCAGCTCTGGACAGGGAAGGGGAGGCTACACCTTC	CASSSGQGRGGYTF
-	TRBV5-1	13	few	TRBJ1-6	TGCGCCAGCAGCTTGACAGCCGGATCACCCCTCCACTTT	CASSLTAGSPLHF